This TCR beta chain was profiled in a study of cytomegalovirus exposure and HLA in healthy donors. Vbeta (60) and Jbeta (13) primers were used in the PCR. Sequenced by immunoSEQ multiplex PCR; TCRdb stores in-frame clones only, minus some. The sample records about 81,000 clones, around four fifths being singletons. Trimming cost V 7 bases and J 6 bases, with 9 bases left between them. Per the germline V gene, CDR1 is SGHTA and CDR2 is FQGNSA. The CDR3 is made up of 12 amino acids. The specimen sequenced was PBMCs. The chain combines TRBV7-2 with TRBJ2-2, with a weak D call TRBD1 (6 bases). The clonotype was recovered from a man aged 50-60 years in good health and CMV-seropositive. CDR3 amino acids: CASTQGPGELFF. CDR3 DNA: TGTGCCAGCACCCAGGGGCCCGGGGAGCTGTTTTTT.